Described below is a single TCR beta chain sequence and its context. The antigen remains undetermined. This record comes from a study of T cell responses to AZD1222 COVID-19 vaccine. This CDR3 region has 13 residues. Germline V gives CDR1 SEHNR, CDR2 FQNEAQ (reference sequence). Losses at the gene ends were 5 bases for V and 10 bases for J; bases not matched to a gene: 3. Regarding the study as a whole: Every sample of the repertoires postdated the peak T cell response.

Produced via immunoSEQ multiplex PCR; TCRdb's table is partial and in-frame only. Of fewer than 180,000 clones in the sample, 92% were seen once. The study pooled second doses at about 4 or about 12 weeks. This material consisted of peripheral blood, taken 28 days after the second AZD1222 dose. The TCR comes from an adult who received the AZD1222 COVID-19 vaccine. The V and J genes are TRBV7-9 and TRBJ1-4; TRBD1 matches at 11 bases. The CDR3 loop is CASSPDRGRKLFF. The CDR3 DNA follows: TGTGCCAGCAGCCCGGACAGGGGGCGAAAACTGTTTTTT.